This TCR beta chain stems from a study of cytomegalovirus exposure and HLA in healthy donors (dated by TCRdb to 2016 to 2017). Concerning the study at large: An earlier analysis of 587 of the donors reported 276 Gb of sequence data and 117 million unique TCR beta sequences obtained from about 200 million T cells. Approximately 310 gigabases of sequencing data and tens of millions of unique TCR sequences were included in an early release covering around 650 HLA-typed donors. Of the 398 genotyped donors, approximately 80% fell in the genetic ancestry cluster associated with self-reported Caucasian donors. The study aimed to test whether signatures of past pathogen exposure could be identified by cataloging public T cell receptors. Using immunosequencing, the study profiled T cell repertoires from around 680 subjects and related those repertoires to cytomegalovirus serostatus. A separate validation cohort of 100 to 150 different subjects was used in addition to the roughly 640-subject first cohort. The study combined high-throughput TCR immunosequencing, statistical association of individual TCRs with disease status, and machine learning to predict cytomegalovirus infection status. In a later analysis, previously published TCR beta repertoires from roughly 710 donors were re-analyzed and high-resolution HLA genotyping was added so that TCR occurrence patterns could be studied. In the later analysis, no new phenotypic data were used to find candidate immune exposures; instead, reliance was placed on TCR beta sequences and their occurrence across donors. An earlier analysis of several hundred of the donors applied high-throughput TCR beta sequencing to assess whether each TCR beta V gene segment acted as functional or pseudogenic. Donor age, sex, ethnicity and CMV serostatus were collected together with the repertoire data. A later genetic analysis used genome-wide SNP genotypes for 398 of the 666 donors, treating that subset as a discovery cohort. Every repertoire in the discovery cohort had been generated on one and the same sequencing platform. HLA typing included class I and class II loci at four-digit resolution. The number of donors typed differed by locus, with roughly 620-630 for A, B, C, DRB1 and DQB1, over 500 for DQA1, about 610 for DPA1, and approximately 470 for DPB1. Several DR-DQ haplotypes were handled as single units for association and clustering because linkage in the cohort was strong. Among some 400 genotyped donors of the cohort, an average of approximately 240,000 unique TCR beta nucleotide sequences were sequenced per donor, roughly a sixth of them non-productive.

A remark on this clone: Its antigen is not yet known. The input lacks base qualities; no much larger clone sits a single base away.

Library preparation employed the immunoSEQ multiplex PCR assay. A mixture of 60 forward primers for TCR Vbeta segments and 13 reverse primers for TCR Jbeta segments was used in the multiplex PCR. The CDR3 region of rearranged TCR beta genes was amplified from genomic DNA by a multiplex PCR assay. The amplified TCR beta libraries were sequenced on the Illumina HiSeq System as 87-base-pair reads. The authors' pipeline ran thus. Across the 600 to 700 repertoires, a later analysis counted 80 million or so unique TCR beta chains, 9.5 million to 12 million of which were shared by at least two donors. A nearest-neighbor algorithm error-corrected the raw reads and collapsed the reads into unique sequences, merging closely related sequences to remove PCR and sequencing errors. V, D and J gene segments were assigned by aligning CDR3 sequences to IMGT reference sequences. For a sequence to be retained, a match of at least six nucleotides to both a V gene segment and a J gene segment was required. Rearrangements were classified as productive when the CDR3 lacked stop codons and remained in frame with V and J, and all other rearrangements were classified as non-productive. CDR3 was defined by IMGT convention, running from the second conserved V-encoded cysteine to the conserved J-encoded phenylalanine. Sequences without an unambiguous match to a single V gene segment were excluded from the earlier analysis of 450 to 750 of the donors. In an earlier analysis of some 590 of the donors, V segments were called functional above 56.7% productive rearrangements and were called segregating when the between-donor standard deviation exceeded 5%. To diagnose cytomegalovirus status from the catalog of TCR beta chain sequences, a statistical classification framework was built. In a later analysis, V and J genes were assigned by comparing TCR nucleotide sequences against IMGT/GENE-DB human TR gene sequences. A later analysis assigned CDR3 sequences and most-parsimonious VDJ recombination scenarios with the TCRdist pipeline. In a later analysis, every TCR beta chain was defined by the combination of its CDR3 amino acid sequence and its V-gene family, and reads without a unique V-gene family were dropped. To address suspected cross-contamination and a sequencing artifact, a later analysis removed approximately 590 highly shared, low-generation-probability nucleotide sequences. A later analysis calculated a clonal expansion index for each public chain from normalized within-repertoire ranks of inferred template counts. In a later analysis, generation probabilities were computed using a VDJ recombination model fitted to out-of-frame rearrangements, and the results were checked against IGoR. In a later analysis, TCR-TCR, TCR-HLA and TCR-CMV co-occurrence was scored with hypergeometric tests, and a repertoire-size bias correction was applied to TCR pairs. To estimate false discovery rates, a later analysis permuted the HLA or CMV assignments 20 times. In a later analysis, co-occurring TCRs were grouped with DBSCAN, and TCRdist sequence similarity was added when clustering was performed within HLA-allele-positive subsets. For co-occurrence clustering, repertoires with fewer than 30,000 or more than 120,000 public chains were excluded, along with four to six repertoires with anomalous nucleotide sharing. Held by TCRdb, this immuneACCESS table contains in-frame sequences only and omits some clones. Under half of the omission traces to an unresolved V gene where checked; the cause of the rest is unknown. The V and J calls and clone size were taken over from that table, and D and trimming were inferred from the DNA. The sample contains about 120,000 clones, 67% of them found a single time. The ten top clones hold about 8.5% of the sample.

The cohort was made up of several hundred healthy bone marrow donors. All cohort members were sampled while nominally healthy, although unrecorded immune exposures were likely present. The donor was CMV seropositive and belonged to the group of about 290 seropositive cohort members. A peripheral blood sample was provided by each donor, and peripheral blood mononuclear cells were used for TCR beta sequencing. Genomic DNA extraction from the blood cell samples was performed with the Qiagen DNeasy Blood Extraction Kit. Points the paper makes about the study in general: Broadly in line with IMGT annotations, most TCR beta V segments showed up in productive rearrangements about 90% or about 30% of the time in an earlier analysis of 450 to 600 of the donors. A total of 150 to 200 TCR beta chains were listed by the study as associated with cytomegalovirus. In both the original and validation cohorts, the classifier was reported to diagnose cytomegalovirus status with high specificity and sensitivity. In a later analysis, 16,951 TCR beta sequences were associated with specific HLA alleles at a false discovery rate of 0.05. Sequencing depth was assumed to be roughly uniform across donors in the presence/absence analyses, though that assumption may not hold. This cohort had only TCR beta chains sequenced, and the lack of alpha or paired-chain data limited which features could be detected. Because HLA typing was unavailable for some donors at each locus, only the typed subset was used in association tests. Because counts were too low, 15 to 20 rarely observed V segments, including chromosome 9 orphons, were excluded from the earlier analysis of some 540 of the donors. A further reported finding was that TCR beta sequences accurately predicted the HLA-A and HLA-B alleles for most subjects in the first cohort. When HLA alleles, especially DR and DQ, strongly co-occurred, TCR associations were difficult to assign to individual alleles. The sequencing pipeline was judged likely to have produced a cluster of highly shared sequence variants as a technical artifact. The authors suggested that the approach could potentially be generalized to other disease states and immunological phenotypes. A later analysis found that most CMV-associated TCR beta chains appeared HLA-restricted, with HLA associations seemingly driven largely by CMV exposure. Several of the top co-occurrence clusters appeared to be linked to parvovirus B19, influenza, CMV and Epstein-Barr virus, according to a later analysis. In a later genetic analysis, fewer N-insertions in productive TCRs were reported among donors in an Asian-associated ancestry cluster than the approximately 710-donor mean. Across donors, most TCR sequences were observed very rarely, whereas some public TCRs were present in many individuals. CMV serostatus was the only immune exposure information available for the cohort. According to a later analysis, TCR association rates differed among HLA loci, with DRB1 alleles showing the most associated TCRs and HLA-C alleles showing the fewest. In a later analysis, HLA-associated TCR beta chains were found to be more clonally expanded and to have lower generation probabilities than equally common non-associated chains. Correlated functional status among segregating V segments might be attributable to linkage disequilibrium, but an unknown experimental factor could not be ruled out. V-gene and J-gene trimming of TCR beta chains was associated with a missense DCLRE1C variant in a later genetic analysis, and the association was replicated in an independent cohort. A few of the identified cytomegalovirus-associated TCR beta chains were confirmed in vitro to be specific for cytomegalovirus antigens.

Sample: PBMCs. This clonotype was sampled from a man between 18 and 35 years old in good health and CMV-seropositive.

The CDR3 reads CASSDSSVVDTQYF. At the DNA level, the sequence is TGTGCCAGCAGTGACTCTAGCGTGGTAGATACGCAGTATTTT. The V and J genes are TRBV2 and TRBJ2-3, and possibly TRBD2, on 6 matching bases. Looking up the germline V gene yields CDR1 SNHLY and CDR2 FYNNEI. V was cut back by 3 bases and J by 5 bases, leaving a gap of 12 bases between them. The CDR3 measures 14 amino acids from cysteine to phenylalanine. Only the CDR3 portion is preserved as DNA: 42 bases, with reading frame beginning at the first base.